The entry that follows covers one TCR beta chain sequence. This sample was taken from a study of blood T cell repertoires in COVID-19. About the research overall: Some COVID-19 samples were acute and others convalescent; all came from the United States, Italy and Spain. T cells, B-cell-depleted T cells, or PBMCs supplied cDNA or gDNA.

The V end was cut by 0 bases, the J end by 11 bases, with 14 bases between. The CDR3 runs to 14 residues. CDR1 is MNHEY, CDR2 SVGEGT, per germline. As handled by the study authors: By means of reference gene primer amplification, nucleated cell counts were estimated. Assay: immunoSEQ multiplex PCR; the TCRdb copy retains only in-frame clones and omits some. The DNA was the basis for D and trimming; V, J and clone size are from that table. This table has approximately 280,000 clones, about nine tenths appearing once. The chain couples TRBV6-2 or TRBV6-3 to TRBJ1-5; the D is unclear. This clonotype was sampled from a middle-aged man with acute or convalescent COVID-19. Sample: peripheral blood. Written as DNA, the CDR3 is TGTGCCAGCAGTTACTCGGCCAGTCCAGCGGCCCAGCATTTT. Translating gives CASSYSASPAAQHF.